This T cell receptor (beta chain) was found in a study of cytomegalovirus exposure and HLA in healthy donors. Study-level findings and limits: In vitro data verified a few CMV-associated chains as specific for CMV antigens. Most TCR sequences were rare, but some public TCRs occurred in many donors.

Data came from immunoSEQ multiplex PCR; TCRdb stores just in-frame clones and leaves some out. In the table there are approximately 65,000 clones, around 97% of which are singletons. While the first cohort had fewer than 850 subjects, the donors belonged to the separate validation cohort of over a hundred subjects. The germline V and J ends were trimmed by 6 bases and 4 bases, with 7 bases remaining between them. The CDR3 loop spans 12 amino acids. Germline V gene data show CDR1 as MDHEN and CDR2 as SYDVKM. As concerns this clone: Its antigen is as yet unknown.

V gene TRBV28 combines with J gene TRBJ1-5; D is uncertain. The TCR sequence derives from a man aged 18-30 years in good health and CMV-seronegative. The sequenced material came from PBMCs. In nucleotides, the CDR3 is TGTGCCAGCAGGTGGCCGAATCAGCCCCAGCATTTT. This encodes CASRWPNQPQHF.